The subject of this entry is one TCR beta chain. This entry comes from a study of blood T cell repertoires in COVID-19. Sequencing was performed with immunoSEQ multiplex PCR; in TCRdb, only in-frame clones are kept and a portion is missing. The repertoire holds 190,000 or so clones, with around 90% as singletons. The CDR3 loop spans 14 amino acids. Germline values: CDR1 LGHNA, CDR2 YNFKEQ. Trimming removed 1 base from V and 10 bases from J; junction bases left unmatched: 5. The chain recombines TRBV4-2 with TRBJ1-4, with 8 bases lining up with TRBD1. Input material: peripheral blood. The clonotype comes from a man aged 40-50 years with acute or convalescent COVID-19. This CDR3 is CASSQATGGGKLFF. For the CDR3, the DNA is TGTGCCAGCAGCCAAGCTACAGGGGGGGGAAAACTGTTTTTT.